Included here is one TCR beta chain sequence, with context. The sample is drawn from a study of blood T cell repertoires in COVID-19. Study-level background: Whether acute or convalescent, the COVID-19 samples came from the United States, Italy and Spain.

One Seattle source followed patients from active infection through their disease course. This CDR3 spans 15 amino acids. Germline V gives CDR1 SEHNR, CDR2 FQNEAQ (reference sequence). The ends were cut back, 5 bases at V and 10 bases at J, with 22 bases in the middle. The method was immunoSEQ multiplex PCR; TCRdb's version includes in-frame clones alone and lacks a portion of them. The data hold fewer than 450,000 clones, with over 70% observed a single time. The sequenced sample was peripheral blood. The chain employs TRBV7-9 and TRBJ2-3; possible D gene TRBD1, 6 bases. The TCR sequence derives from a woman aged 50 to 65 with COVID-19, enrolled during active disease. The CDR3: CASSPGNQGSLAQYF. The CDR3 DNA follows: TGTGCCAGCAGCCCTGGCAACCAGGGGAGCTTGGCGCAGTATTTT.